The 13 T cell receptor beta chains below all came from one sample that was sequenced in a study of cytomegalovirus exposure and HLA in healthy donors. Amplification used 60 Vbeta primers and 13 Jbeta primers. Clones were read by immunoSEQ multiplex PCR, and TCRdb kept only the in-frame ones, dropping some. The sample records about 130,000 clones, about 82% being singletons. Sequencing input: PBMCs. The source of these receptors is a boy aged 5-17 years in good health and CMV-seronegative.

V is TRBV7-2 and J is TRBJ2-1, with 7 bases aligning to TRBD2. The V gene end was trimmed by 2 bases and the J gene end by 9 bases; junction bases not matched to a gene: 7. CDR3 length equals 14 residues. CDR1 and CDR2 (germline): SGHTA, FQGNSA. Here the CDR3 DNA reads TGTGCCAGCAGCTTAAACGGGGGGATGGGTGAGCAGTTCTTC. This codes for CASSLNGGMGEQFF.

The chain recombines TRBV5-4 with TRBJ2-6, with D possibly TRBD2 on 7 matching bases. The V gene's germline CDR1 is SGHNT and CDR2 YYREEE (reference sequence). Between the trimmed V and J ends, which lost 6 bases and 0 bases, there was a span of 19 bases. This CDR3 contains 18 residues. The CDR3 sequence: CASTSKGGAASGANVLTF. CDR3 nucleotides: TGTGCCAGCACCTCCAAGGGGGGGGCGGCCTCTGGGGCCAACGTCCTGACTTTC.

This clone turned up a few times. The chain combines TRBV6-4 with TRBJ2-1; TRBD1 aligns across 9 bases. The length of the CDR3 is 15 residues. V lost 0 bases and J lost 6; bases outside the gene matches: 3. Looked up from germline, CDR1 is MRHNA and CDR2 is SNTAGT. The DNA for the CDR3 is TGTGCCAGCAGTGACTCGGAGACAGGGGGCAATGAGCAGTTCTTC. It is translated as CASSDSETGGNEQFF.

The CDR3 coding sequence is TGTGCCAGCAGCCAAGCTAGCAGATTCTATGGCTACACCTTC. This translates into CASSQASRFYGYTF. The chain recombines TRBV14 with TRBJ1-2, with D unresolved. CDR3 length equals 14 residues. V lost 1 base and J 4 bases, leaving 10 bases between the germline ends. Germline CDR1 and CDR2: SGHDN and FVKESK.

The rearrangement joins TRBV7-2 to TRBJ2-7; tentatively, D is TRBD2 (6 bases). This CDR3 region has 15 residues. V gave up 4 bases and J gave up 0 bases, with 13 bases separating them. Germline CDR1 reads SGHTA; CDR2 reads FQGNSA. For the CDR3, the DNA is TGTGCCAGCAGCTCGACCGGGACTGGCTCCTACGAGCAGTACTTC. Its translation: CASSSTGTGSYEQYF.

The J gene is TRBJ2-3, the V gene TRBV7-9, with a tentative D call TRBD2 (6 bases). The V and J ends lost 5 bases and 1 base respectively, with 7 bases between them. There are 13 residues in the CDR3. Germline lookup yields CDR1 SEHNR and CDR2 FQNEAQ (reference sequence). CDR3 sequence reads: CASSPGGTDTQYF. CDR3 DNA sequence: TGTGCCAGCAGCCCGGGAGGCACAGATACGCAGTATTTT.

Note on this clone: Other DNA sequences in this specimen translate into the identical CDR3. CDR3 loop: CASSQDLERAETQYF. CDR3 bases: TGCGCCAGCAGCCAAGATCTTGAGAGGGCAGAGACCCAGTACTTC. The chain uses TRBV4-1 and TRBJ2-5; tentatively, D is TRBD2 (5 bases). This CDR3 is built from 15 residues. Trimming took off 0 bases at V and 4 bases at J, with 12 bases between the two ends. Per germline, CDR1 MGHRA and CDR2 YSYEKL.

The chain employs TRBV11-3 and TRBJ2-1; no clear D gene. CDR3 length: 15 residues. Trimming stripped 3 bases from V and 5 bases from J, with 14 bases between. CDR1 and CDR2 (germline): SGHNT, YENEEA. CDR3 nucleotide sequence: TGTGCCAGCAGCTTGGTAGCAGCTACCCACAATGAGCAGTTCTTC. Protein: CASSLVAATHNEQFF. Supplemented by reference TRBV11-3 and TRBJ2-1, the full variable domain reads EAGVVQSPRYKIIEKKQPVAFWCNPISGHNTLYWYLQNLGQGPELLIRYENEEAVDDSQLPKDRFSAERLKGVDSTLKIQPAELGDSAVYLCASSLVAATHNEQFFGPGTRLTVL.

The chain is built from TRBV5-6 and TRBJ2-3; 11 bases line up with TRBD2. There are 18 residues in the CDR3. Germline V gives CDR1 SGHDT, CDR2 YYEEEE. V lost 4 bases, J lost 4 bases, and 14 bases stayed unmatched. The CDR3 DNA is TGTGCCAGCAGCGCCGGGACTAGCGGTTTTTTTTCCGCAGATACGCAGTATTTT. Translated, it gives CASSAGTSGFFSADTQYF.

The chain combines TRBV5-8 with TRBJ2-7; the match to TRBD2 covers 9 bases. Unmatched junction bases numbered 17, after V lost 10 bases and J lost 6 bases. The CDR3 spans 15 residues. From germline, CDR1 is SGHTS and CDR2 YDEGEE. In nucleotides, the CDR3 is TGTGCCGGGAGGGGCCCCATAGCGGGAGTCCTCGAGCAGTACTTC. Its translation is CAGRGPIAGVLEQYF.

The chain combines TRBV5-1 with TRBJ1-1, with D possibly matching TRBD1 (5 bases). Germline CDR1 is SGHRS and CDR2 is YFSETQ. The V and J ends lost 3 bases and 0 bases respectively, with 9 bases between them. The length of the CDR3 is 14 residues. CDR3 coding DNA: TGCGCCAGCAGCTCGGGACTCATGAACACTGAAGCTTTCTTT. It yields the protein CASSSGLMNTEAFF.

This clone came up once. The chain employs TRBV5-1 and TRBJ2-5; TRBD1 aligns across 10 bases. This CDR3 has 16 amino acids. Germline values: CDR1 SGHRS, CDR2 YFSETQ. The J segment lost 2 bases and the V segment lost 4 bases, leaving 8 bases of the junction unmatched. The CDR3 loop reads CASSRRDRGVQETQYF. The CDR3 DNA sequence: TGCGCCAGCAGCCGCCGGGACAGGGGCGTTCAAGAGACCCAGTACTTC.

The chain uses TRBV4-3 and TRBJ1-1; 12 nucleotides line up with TRBD1. Unmatched junction bases numbered 15, after V lost 3 bases and J lost 4 bases. Germline CDR1 reads LGHNA; CDR2 reads YSLEER. There are 19 residues in the CDR3. CDR3 sequence reads: CASSQTGTGGSEVATEAFF. As DNA, the CDR3 is TGCGCCAGCAGCCAGACCGGGACAGGGGGCAGCGAAGTAGCCACTGAAGCTTTCTTT.